The 20 T cell receptor beta chains below all came from one sample that was sequenced in a study of T cells in Graves' hyperthyroidism and ophthalmopathy. The CDR3 regions of TCR beta were amplified from RNA transcripts. The study used the HTBI primer set for a first-round RT-PCR of the TCR CDR3. A single record per CDR3 protein comes from TCRdb applying MiXCR to the multiplex PCR reads. The table records some 690,000 distinct CDR3 sequences, around 16% of them present only once. The sequenced sample consisted of blood. These receptors all come from a man between 45 and 60 years old with Graves' hyperthyroidism.

V and J are TRBV12-3 or TRBV12-4 and TRBJ2-3; D unclear. The CDR3 loop spans 15 amino acids. Trimming stripped 3 bases from V and 2 bases from J, with 12 bases between. The CDR3 spells CASSFFPISTDTQYF. The CDR3 bases are TGTGCCAGCAGTTTTTTCCCGATTTCCACAGATACGCAGTATTTT.

This clonotype was recorded many times. The gene calls are TRBV5-1 and TRBJ2-7; possibly TRBD2 for D (6 bases). Germline V gene sequence: CDR1 SGHRS, CDR2 YFSETQ. This CDR3 region has 13 residues. Trimming cost V 0 bases and J 6 bases, with 10 bases left between them. CDR3 region: CASSLVVGLEQYF. The DNA of the CDR3 is TGCGCCAGCAGCTTGGTGGTGGGACTCGAGCAGTACTTC.

This clonotype was counted only a few times. This rearrangement joins TRBV25-1 to TRBJ2-3; D is unclear. V was cut by 8 bases and J by 0 bases, with 9 bases left in between. The CDR3 loop spans 13 amino acids. The V gene's germline CDR1 is MGHDK and CDR2 SYGVNS. DNA for the CDR3: TGTGCCAGCGGGCCGTCTAGCACAGATACGCAGTATTTT. Protein: CASGPSSTDTQYF. Drawing the rest from reference TRBV25-1 and TRBJ2-3, the complete variable domain is EADIYQTPRYLVIGTGKKITLECSQTMGHDKMYWYQQDPGMELHLIHYSYGVNSTEKGDLSSESTVSRIRTEHFPLTLESARPSHTSQYLCASGPSSTDTQYFGPGTRLTVL.

The chain is built from TRBV7-2 and TRBJ2-7; weak D call: TRBD2 (5 bases). Germline V gives CDR1 SGHTA, CDR2 FQGNSA. Trimming stripped 1 base from V and 5 bases from J, with 15 bases between. The CDR3 is made up of 15 amino acids. CDR3 protein: CASSLGPGMGNEQYF. DNA of the CDR3: TGTGCCAGCAGCTTAGGACCGGGAATGGGGAACGAGCAGTACTTC.

This clonotype showed up just a few times. The chain uses TRBV13 and TRBJ2-2; D uncertain. Looked up from germline, CDR1 is PRHDT and CDR2 is FYEKMQ (reference sequence). The V end was cut by 5 bases, the J end by 1 base, with 8 bases between. This CDR3 comprises 14 residues. CDR3 coding DNA: TGTGCCAGCAGCCCGGTATTGAACACCGGGGAGCTGTTTTTT. As protein: CASSPVLNTGELFF. Based on the CDR3 plus reference TRBV13 and TRBJ2-2, the full variable domain is AAGVIQSPRHLIKEKRETATLKCYPIPRHDTVYWYQQGPGQDPQFLISFYEKMQSDKGSIPDRFSAQQFSDYHSELNMSSLELGDSALYFCASSPVLNTGELFFGEGSRLTVL.

This clonotype has only a few counts. The chain joins TRBV12-3 or TRBV12-4 to TRBJ2-7; D is perhaps TRBD1 (5 bases). Trimming stripped 6 bases from V and 3 bases from J, with 12 bases between. The CDR3 length is 13 residues. The CDR3 nucleotides read TGTGCCAGCAGGCCAACAGGAGTCTACGAGCAGTACTTC. It encodes CASRPTGVYEQYF.

This clonotype has at least ten counts. V is TRBV2 and J is TRBJ2-7, with 10 bases matching TRBD1. Germline values: CDR1 SNHLY, CDR2 FYNNEI. V lost 2 bases to trimming and J lost 2 bases; unmatched junction nucleotides: 6. This CDR3 is 16 amino acids long. CDR3 DNA sequence: TGTGCCAGCAGTGAAACCCGGGACAGGGGCACCTACGAGCAGTACTTC. Protein: CASSETRDRGTYEQYF.

The V gene is TRBV19, the J gene TRBJ2-3, with D perhaps given as TRBD1 or TRBD2 (5 bases each). CDR1 and CDR2 from the germline V gene are LNHDA and SQIVND (reference sequence). V shed 3 bases and J shed 3 bases, with 16 bases lying between them. The CDR3 is 16 residues long. This CDR3 is CASSMLGPVETDTQYF. In DNA form, the CDR3 reads TGTGCCAGTAGTATGCTGGGACCGGTGGAGACAGATACGCAGTATTTT.

The chain employs TRBV7-2 and TRBJ2-7; the match to TRBD1 covers 11 bases. The CDR3 is 15 residues long. From germline, CDR1 is SGHTA and CDR2 FQGNSA. V lost 1 base to trimming and J lost 4 bases; unmatched junction nucleotides: 3. The CDR3 DNA reads as TGTGCCAGCAGCTTAGGGACAGGGGGCCAGTACGAGCAGTACTTC. Its protein is CASSLGTGGQYEQYF. The complete variable domain, with remaining parts taken from reference TRBV7-2 and TRBJ2-7, reads GAGVSQSPSNKVTEKGKDVELRCDPISGHTALYWYRQSLGQGLEFLIYFQGNSAPDKSGLPSDRFSAERTGGSVSTLTIQRTQQEDSAVYLCASSLGTGGQYEQYFGPGTRLTVT.

In this sample, this clonotype turned up many times. J is TRBJ2-7 and V is TRBV3-1; D ambiguous. Trimming removed 3 bases from V and 0 bases from J, with 3 bases in between. The CDR3 sequence is 12 residues long. The germline CDR1 and CDR2 sequences are LGHDT and YNNKEL (reference sequence). CDR3 protein: CASSHVSYEQYF. CDR3 DNA: TGTGCCAGCAGCCACGTCTCCTACGAGCAGTACTTC.

This clonotype was counted between two and nine times. The J gene is TRBJ2-7, the V gene TRBV4-1, with 9 bases fitting TRBD2. The V gene end was trimmed by 7 bases and the J gene end by 4 bases; junction bases not matched to a gene: 11. There are 15 residues in the CDR3. Germline values: CDR1 MGHRA, CDR2 YSYEKL. The CDR3 loop is CASTEGAGGRYEQYF. In nucleotides, the CDR3 is TGCGCCAGCACCGAGGGAGCGGGAGGTCGGTACGAGCAGTACTTC.

On this clonotype itself: The junction departs from the called germline gene at one end, perhaps through a read error. J is TRBJ2-1 and V is TRBV13; 8 bases map to TRBD1. CDR3 size: 16 residues. Germline V gene data show CDR1 as PRHDT and CDR2 as FYEKMQ (reference sequence). This CDR3 reads CVSSLRTGMVGYEQFF. CDR3 DNA: TGTGTCAGCAGCCTTCGGACAGGGATGGTGGGCTATGAGCAGTTCTTC.

The gene calls are TRBV3-1 and TRBJ2-1, with D uncertain. This CDR3 comprises 14 residues. V lost 0 bases and J lost 7, with 10 bases in between. CDR1 LGHDT and CDR2 YNNKEL come from the germline V gene (reference sequence). CDR3 sequence (DNA): TGTGCCAGCAGCCAAGATCTTAAGTGGAATGAGCAGTTCTTC. The encoded protein is CASSQDLKWNEQFF.

The J gene is TRBJ1-2, the V gene TRBV3-1; D unclear. V was shortened by 0 bases and J by 1 base, with 15 bases between the two germline ends. This CDR3 contains 17 residues. Germline CDR1 LGHDT, CDR2 YNNKEL (reference sequence). For the CDR3, the DNA is TGTGCCAGCAGCCAAGATTCTGGACCGACAATTAACTATGGCTACACCTTC. Its translation: CASSQDSGPTINYGYTF.

In its sample, this clonotype was seen many times. The J gene is TRBJ2-7, the V gene TRBV12-3 or TRBV12-4; 10 nucleotides match TRBD2. V gave up 6 bases and J gave up 7 bases; unmatched junction bases: 9. This CDR3 has 14 amino acids. The CDR3 region has the DNA TGTGCCAGCAGGAACAGCGGGAGGGCCGGGGAGCAGTACTTC. The encoded protein is CASRNSGRAGEQYF.

This clonotype occurred many times. V and J are TRBV7-9 and TRBJ2-5; 9 bases agree with TRBD2. CDR1 and CDR2 from the germline V gene are SEHNR and FQNEAQ (reference sequence). CDR3 length: 15 residues. J gave up 3 bases and V 5 bases, and 7 bases lay outside the gene matches. CDR3 coding DNA: TGTGCCAGCAGCCCTTCCCGACTAGCGGAAGAGACCCAGTACTTC. Its protein product is CASSPSRLAEETQYF.

In this sample, this clonotype turned up many times. This chain joins TRBV7-3 and TRBJ2-1; tentatively, D is TRBD1 or TRBD2 (5 bases each). Trimming cost V 5 bases and J 6 bases, with 17 bases left between them. The germline CDR1 and CDR2 sequences are SGHTA and FQGTGA. CDR3 length equals 15 residues. CDR3 nucleotides: TGTGCCAGCAGCCAAGGGGACGGCAGATTCAATGAGCAGTTCTTC. It specifies CASSQGDGRFNEQFF. Together with reference TRBV7-3 and TRBJ2-1, the CDR3 gives the full variable domain: GAGVSQTPSNKVTEKGKYVELRCDPISGHTALYWYRQSLGQGPEFLIYFQGTGAADDSGLPNDRFFAVRPEGSVSTLKIQRTERGDSAVYLCASSQGDGRFNEQFFGPGTRLTVL.

J is TRBJ2-3 and V is TRBV4-3; no definite D call. Trimming shortened V by 0 bases and J by 0 bases, and 10 bases separated the two germline ends. CDR1 is LGHNA, CDR2 YSLEER, per germline. The CDR3 is 16 residues long. Written as DNA, the CDR3 is TGCGCCAGCAGCCAAGATACCCGGACGAGCACAGATACGCAGTATTTT. Translating it yields CASSQDTRTSTDTQYF.

CDR3 nucleotide sequence: TGTGCCAGTAGTTCCACAGGGACTGGGGCCAACGTCCTGACTTTC. Its protein is CASSSTGTGANVLTF. This sequence joins TRBV19 and TRBJ2-6, with D possibly matching TRBD1 (6 bases). This CDR3 is 15 amino acids long. Per the germline V gene, CDR1 is LNHDA and CDR2 is SQIVND (reference sequence). Trimming cost V 5 bases and J 2 bases, with 10 bases left between them.

This clonotype turned up a few times. The gene calls are TRBV7-9 and TRBJ2-7, with unresolved D. The ends were cut back, 1 base at V and 6 bases at J, with 10 bases in the middle. Germline lookup yields CDR1 SEHNR and CDR2 FQNEAQ (reference sequence). CDR3 size: 13 residues. The CDR3 loop is CASSLELGTEQYF. The CDR3 coding sequence is TGTGCCAGCAGCTTAGAACTCGGAACCGAGCAGTACTTC.